The subject of this entry is one TCR beta chain. Antigen: not known. Deletions cut 0 bases from V and 4 bases from J, with 9 bases between. This CDR3 has 14 amino acids. From germline, CDR1 is SEHNR and CDR2 FQNEAQ (reference sequence). Described time point: patch test 3, about 24 weeks after DPC sensitization. The treatment was: therapeutic diphenylcyclopropenone sensitization with weekly scalp DPC. Suited to DPC and affected by alopecia, the donors ranged from 18 to 70 years old. This sample is drawn from a study of human T cells and chemical hapten exposure. Findings and caveats of the study: No shift was seen in TCRs above 1 in 1000 frequency with DPC sensitization. Patch test score was positively correlated with the counts of PT1 expanded TCRs.

TCRdb ran MiXCR on the RACE reads and lists one entry per CDR3 protein. The table has about 160,000 distinct CDR3 sequences, around a quarter seen once. The receptor's source is a woman aged 18-29 years with alopecia areata. Some clones in this sample may be carry-over from other donors' samples. The input for sequencing was whole blood, taken in connection with sensitization to the hapten diphenylcyclopropenone (DPC). This chain uses TRBV7-9 with TRBJ1-1, with D unclear. For the CDR3, the DNA is TGTGCCAGCAGCTTAGCTCAGGAGAGCACTGAAGCTTTCTTT. Amino acids: CASSLAQESTEAFF.